The 27 T cell receptor beta chains reported below all come from one sample, sequenced in a study of blood T cell repertoires in COVID-19. Some clones are missing from TCRdb's copy, which holds only in-frame ones; the method was immunoSEQ multiplex PCR. The sample lists under 200,000 clones, 70% to 90% occurring once. What was sequenced was peripheral blood. The receptors originated from a man aged 60-69 years with active or convalescent COVID-19.

The CDR3 sequence: CASSHLAGEETQYF. The CDR3 DNA reads TGTGCCAGCAGCCATCTAGCGGGGGAAGAGACCCAGTACTTC. This sequence joins TRBV3-1 (or the pseudogene TRBV3-2) and TRBJ2-5, with 10 positions matching TRBD2. V was pared by 3 bases and J by 3 bases, with 1 base of the junction left unmatched. CDR1 is LGHDT and CDR2 is YNNKEL in the germline V gene (reference sequence). This CDR3 contains 14 residues.

This rearrangement joins TRBV7-9 to TRBJ1-6; 7 bases map to TRBD1. Germline V gene lookup returns CDR1 SEHNR and CDR2 FQNEAQ (reference sequence). The CDR3 covers 15 residues. V was pared by 5 bases and J by 7 bases, with 8 bases of the junction left unmatched. CDR3 in DNA: TGTGCCAGCAGCCAGCGGGGGACAGAAAATTCACCCCTCCACTTT. It codes for CASSQRGTENSPLHF.

CDR3 nucleotide sequence: TGTGCCACCGCCAAGACCGGGAGCTCCTACAATGAGCAGTTCTTC. This gives the protein CATAKTGSSYNEQFF. The rearrangement links TRBV7-6 to TRBJ2-1, with D possibly matching TRBD2 (6 bases). The germline V gene has CDR1 SGHVS and CDR2 FNYEAQ. The V end was cut by 10 bases, the J end by 0 bases, with 16 bases between. The CDR3 covers 15 residues.

The chain couples TRBV7-9 to TRBJ2-7; the match to TRBD2 covers 7 bases. The CDR3 is 14 amino acids. With 5 bases clipped from V and 4 bases from J, the junction kept 8 bases outside the gene matches. CDR1 and CDR2 from the germline V gene are SEHNR and FQNEAQ (reference sequence). CDR3 nucleotides: TGTGCCAGCAGCCCTTCGGGAGGCGCGTACGAGCAGTACTTC. As protein: CASSPSGGAYEQYF.

This clone has only one observation. In the same sample, other DNA sequences code for this CDR3. J is TRBJ2-5 and V is TRBV5-1; tentative D call: TRBD2 (6 bases). CDR1 SGHRS and CDR2 YFSETQ come from the germline V gene. V was shortened by 1 base and J by 4 bases, with 11 bases between the two germline ends. The CDR3 sequence is 14 residues long. The CDR3 sequence is CASSLMGGGETQYF. The CDR3 DNA reads TGCGCCAGCAGCTTGATGGGGGGTGGAGAGACCCAGTACTTC.

The chain uses TRBV19 and TRBJ2-2; D is unresolved. The germline V gene encodes CDR1 LNHDA and CDR2 SQIVND (reference sequence). V was shortened by 5 bases and J by 7 bases, with 8 bases between the two germline ends. This CDR3 comprises 12 residues. CDR3 nucleotide sequence: TGTGCCAGTAGTGTCCGGAGCGGGGAGCTGTTTTTT. Its translation: CASSVRSGELFF.

In DNA form, the CDR3 reads TGTGCCAGCAGCAAAGGAGTCTCAGGGGACATGAACACCGGGGAGCTGTTTTTT. It codes for CASSKGVSGDMNTGELFF. The rearrangement uses TRBV21-1 and TRBJ2-2; the D call in the table, TRBD1, was not verified against the DNA. TRBV21-1 is deemed a pseudogene. The CDR3 length is 18 residues.

This chain links TRBV19 with TRBJ1-5; D is possibly TRBD1 (6 bases). Germline V gene lookup returns CDR1 LNHDA and CDR2 SQIVND (reference sequence). V dropped 7 bases and J dropped 4 bases, with 17 bases sitting between them. The CDR3 spans 15 residues. CDR3 in amino acids: CASNRRGEGNQPQHF. The CDR3 DNA sequence: TGTGCCAGTAACCGCAGGGGTGAGGGAAATCAGCCCCAGCATTTT.

The chain has TRBV12-3 or TRBV12-4 and TRBJ2-5; 7 bases agree with TRBD1. Germline trimming cut 1 base from V and 4 bases from J; bases unmatched to any gene: 0. This CDR3 is 13 amino acids long. The CDR3: CASSLGQGETQYF. For the CDR3, the DNA is TGTGCCAGCAGTTTAGGACAGGGAGAGACCCAGTACTTC.

This chain uses TRBV10-2 with TRBJ1-2; D perhaps matches TRBD1 (5 bases). CDR1 is WSHSY, CDR2 SAAADI, per germline. This CDR3 has 15 residues. Trimming removed 6 bases from V and 6 bases from J, with 20 bases in between. The CDR3 region is CASSAGIGGSDGYTF. In DNA form, the CDR3 reads TGCGCCAGCAGCGCAGGGATCGGGGGATCTGATGGCTACACCTTC.

The chain has TRBV5-1 and TRBJ2-3; TRBD2 matches 7 bases. This CDR3 contains 16 residues. Germline V gene sequence: CDR1 SGHRS, CDR2 YFSETQ. Trimming removed 1 base from V and 2 bases from J; junction bases left unmatched: 7. Here the CDR3 reads CASSLRASGPTDTQYF. The CDR3 nucleotides are TGCGCCAGCAGCTTGAGGGCTAGCGGCCCCACAGATACGCAGTATTTT.

This clone was counted once. The V gene is TRBV25-1, the J gene TRBJ2-1; perhaps TRBD1 as D (5 bases). The germline CDR1 and CDR2 sequences are MGHDK and SYGVNS. Trimming removed 4 bases from V and 6 bases from J, with 13 bases in between. There are 14 residues in the CDR3. The DNA of the CDR3 is TGTGCCAGCAGTGTTCCAGGGTCTGCCAATGAGCAGTTCTTC. It yields the protein CASSVPGSANEQFF.

The genes are TRBV11-2 and TRBJ1-3; TRBD1 aligns across 9 bases. Losses at the gene ends were 5 bases for V and 2 bases for J; bases not matched to a gene: 10. The length of the CDR3 is 17 residues. The germline gives CDR1 SGHAT, CDR2 FQNNGV. The CDR3 protein is CASSLLRTGVTGNTIYF. CDR3 coding DNA: TGTGCCAGCAGCCTATTAAGGACAGGGGTTACTGGAAACACCATATATTTT.

The rearrangement joins TRBV5-6 to TRBJ2-3, with 10 bases aligning to TRBD2. Germline loops: CDR1 SGHDT, CDR2 YYEEEE. The CDR3 runs to 15 residues. Trimming at V came to 3 bases and at J to 1 base, leaving 2 bases not matched to a gene. CDR3 nucleotide sequence: TGTGCCAGCAGCTCCGGACTAGCGGGCACAGATACGCAGTATTTT. This sequence encodes CASSSGLAGTDTQYF.

This clone was observed a few times. This chain links TRBV6-4 with TRBJ2-3, with TRBD2 identical over 12 bases. The CDR3 runs to 15 residues. The germline V gene encodes CDR1 MRHNA and CDR2 SNTAGT. With 4 bases clipped from V and 1 base from J, the junction kept 0 bases outside the gene matches. The CDR3 reads CASSGTSGGTDTQYF. The CDR3 DNA reads as TGTGCCAGCAGTGGGACTAGCGGGGGCACAGATACGCAGTATTTT.

The chain is built from TRBV25-1 and TRBJ2-2; TRBD2 agrees at 13 bases. This CDR3 is built from 14 residues. V dropped 10 bases and J dropped 7; count of bases not matched to a gene: 6. Germline V lookup: CDR1 MGHDK, CDR2 SYGVNS. The CDR3 DNA sequence: TGTGCCACCCAAGGGACTAGCGGGGTCGGGGAGCTGTTTTTT. Translated: CATQGTSGVGELFF.

There are many counts of this clone. This chain connects TRBV18 to TRBJ1-1, with D uncertain. The CDR3 sequence is 15 residues long. In germline, CDR1 is KGHSH, CDR2 LQKENI. Trimming pared 3 bases from V and 1 base from J, leaving 12 bases between. The CDR3 DNA reads TGTGCCAGCTCACCTACCCCGGTTCCGAACACTGAAGCTTTCTTT. This encodes CASSPTPVPNTEAFF.

This clone is a singleton in its sample. The V gene is TRBV7-2, the J gene TRBJ2-2, with D uncertain. Deletions cut 1 base from V and 3 bases from J, with 9 bases between. The CDR3 sequence is 15 residues long. CDR1 is SGHTA and CDR2 is FQGNSA in the germline V gene. The chain's CDR3 is CASSLGLGYTGELFF. CDR3 bases: TGTGCCAGCAGCTTAGGACTCGGATACACCGGGGAGCTGTTTTTT.

The chain uses TRBV7-8 and TRBJ1-5, with a tentative D call TRBD1 (5 bases). The V gene's germline CDR1 is SGHVS and CDR2 FQNEAQ. Trimming stripped 1 base from V and 0 bases from J, with 7 bases between. CDR3 length equals 15 residues. This CDR3 reads CASSLEGYSNQPQHF. As DNA, the CDR3 is TGTGCCAGCAGCTTAGAGGGGTATAGCAATCAGCCCCAGCATTTT.

The genes are TRBV5-1 and TRBJ1-1; D perhaps matches TRBD1 (6 bases). Germline V gives CDR1 SGHRS, CDR2 YFSETQ. CDR3 length equals 13 residues. Trimming took off 7 bases at V and 1 base at J, with 11 bases between the two ends. The CDR3 DNA is TGCGCCAGCGGTCCAGGGGAGAACACTGAAGCTTTCTTT. Protein sequence: CASGPGENTEAFF.

The rearrangement uses TRBV20-1 and TRBJ2-7, with D unresolved. Germline V lookup: CDR1 DFQATT, CDR2 SNEGSKA (reference sequence). CDR3 length: 12 residues. Trimming cost V 3 bases and J 5 bases, with 11 bases left between them. The CDR3 bases are TGCAGTGCTAGTCGGGTTTCCCACGAGCAGTACTTC. It is translated as CSASRVSHEQYF.

This clone has just a few counts. This sample also contains other DNA sequences that code for the same CDR3. The chain employs TRBV7-9 and TRBJ1-6; maybe TRBD1 (6 bases). CDR3 length equals 14 residues. CDR1 and CDR2 (germline): SEHNR, FQNEAQ (reference sequence). V dropped 1 base and J dropped 7 bases, with 8 bases sitting between them. The CDR3 sequence: CASSLGQVNSPLHF. CDR3 DNA: TGTGCCAGCAGCTTAGGACAGGTGAATTCACCCCTCCACTTT.

This chain uses TRBV24-1 with TRBJ2-2, with 8 bases fitting TRBD1. Germline-derived CDR1 and CDR2 are KGHDR and SFDVKD. This CDR3 spans 16 amino acids. Germline trimming cut 7 bases from V and 1 base from J; bases unmatched to any gene: 7. The CDR3 reads CATSHTGTGNTGELFF. CDR3 nucleotides: TGTGCCACCAGCCATACCGGGACAGGGAACACCGGGGAGCTGTTTTTT.

The chain couples TRBV4-2 to TRBJ2-3; 12 nucleotides match TRBD2. V shed 1 base and J 0 bases; nucleotides not matched to a gene: 8. This CDR3 is built from 19 residues. The germline V gene has CDR1 LGHNA and CDR2 YNFKEQ. The CDR3 DNA is TGTGCCAGCAGCCAAGGACGTGCTAGCGGGGGGGCTAGCACAGATACGCAGTATTTT. It codes for CASSQGRASGGASTDTQYF.

This rearrangement joins TRBV7-2 to TRBJ1-6, with 9 bases matching TRBD1. V was pared by 2 bases and J by 13 bases, with 12 bases of the junction left unmatched. The CDR3 is 16 residues long. The V gene's germline CDR1 is SGHTA and CDR2 FQGNSA. This CDR3 is CASSLQLDRGTWPLHF. CDR3 DNA: TGTGCCAGCAGCTTACAGCTGGACAGGGGTACATGGCCCCTCCACTTT.

This clone was observed a single time. The chain is built from TRBV5-1 and TRBJ1-5; 9 positions agree with TRBD1. In germline, CDR1 is SGHRS, CDR2 YFSETQ. Trimming removed 5 bases from V and 5 bases from J; junction bases left unmatched: 5. The CDR3 consists of 14 residues. In DNA, the CDR3 is TGCGCCAGCAGTATTACAGGGGGCGATCAGCCCCAGCATTTT. It codes for CASSITGGDQPQHF.

This chain links TRBV5-1 with TRBJ1-1; TRBD1 matches at 8 bases. Germline CDR1 is SGHRS and CDR2 is YFSETQ. This CDR3 has 14 residues. Trimming cost V 8 bases and J 1 base; bases outside gene matches: 7. The CDR3 nucleotides are TGCGCCAGTCGTCAGGGGGCGCCGAACACTGAAGCTTTCTTT. This gives the protein CASRQGAPNTEAFF.